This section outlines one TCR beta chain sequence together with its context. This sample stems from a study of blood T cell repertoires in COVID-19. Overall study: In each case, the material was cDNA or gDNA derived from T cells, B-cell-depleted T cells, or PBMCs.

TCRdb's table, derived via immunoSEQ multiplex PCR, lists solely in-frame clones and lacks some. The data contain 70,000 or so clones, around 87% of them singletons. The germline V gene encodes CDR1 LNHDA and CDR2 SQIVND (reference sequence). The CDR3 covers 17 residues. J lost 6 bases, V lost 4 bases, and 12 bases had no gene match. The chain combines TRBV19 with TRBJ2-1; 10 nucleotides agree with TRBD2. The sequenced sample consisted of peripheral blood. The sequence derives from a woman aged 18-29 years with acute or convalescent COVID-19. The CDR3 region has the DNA TGTGCCAGTAGTACCCCCAGGCTAGCGGGAGAGATCAATGAGCAGTTCTTC. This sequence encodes CASSTPRLAGEINEQFF. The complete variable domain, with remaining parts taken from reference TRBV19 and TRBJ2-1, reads DGGITQSPKYLFRKEGQNVTLSCEQNLNHDAMYWYRQDPGQGLRLIYYSQIVNDFQKGDIAEGYSVSREKKESFPLTVTSAQKNPTAFYLCASSTPRLAGEINEQFFGPGTRLTVL.